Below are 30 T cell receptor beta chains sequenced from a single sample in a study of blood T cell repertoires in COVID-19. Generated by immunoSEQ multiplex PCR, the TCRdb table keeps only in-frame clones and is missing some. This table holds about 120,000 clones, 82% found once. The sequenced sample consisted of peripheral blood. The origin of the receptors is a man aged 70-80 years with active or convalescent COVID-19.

CDR3 protein: CASSSGRGTETQYF. The CDR3 DNA reads TGTGCCAGTTCGAGCGGGAGGGGAACGGAGACCCAGTACTTC. The genes are TRBV19 and TRBJ2-5; 10 nucleotides line up with TRBD2. CDR1 and CDR2 from the germline V gene are LNHDA and SQIVND (reference sequence). This CDR3 spans 14 amino acids. After removal of 8 bases from V and 5 bases from J, the junction contained 8 bases not matched to a gene.

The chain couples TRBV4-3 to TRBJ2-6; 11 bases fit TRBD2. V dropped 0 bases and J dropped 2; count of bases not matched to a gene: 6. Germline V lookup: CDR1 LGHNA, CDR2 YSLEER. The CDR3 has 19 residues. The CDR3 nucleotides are TGCGCCAGCAGCCAAGATCTTACTAGCGGGAGCGCTGGGGCCAACGTCCTGACTTTC. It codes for CASSQDLTSGSAGANVLTF.

The CDR3 DNA sequence: TGCGCCAGCAGTGAGTCCCAGGGAAATTCACCCCTCCACTTT. Residues: CASSESQGNSPLHF. The V and J genes are TRBV10-2 and TRBJ1-6; possibly TRBD1 for D (5 bases). This CDR3 has 14 amino acids. Trimming stripped 0 bases from V and 7 bases from J, with 7 bases between. Germline loops: CDR1 WSHSY, CDR2 SAAADI.

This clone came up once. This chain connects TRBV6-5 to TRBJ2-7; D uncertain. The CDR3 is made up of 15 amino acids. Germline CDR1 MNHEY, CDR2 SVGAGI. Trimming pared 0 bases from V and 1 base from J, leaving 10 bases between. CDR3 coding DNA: TGTGCCAGCAGTTACTCTCTCCCCAGGTCCTACGAGCAGTACTTC. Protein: CASSYSLPRSYEQYF.

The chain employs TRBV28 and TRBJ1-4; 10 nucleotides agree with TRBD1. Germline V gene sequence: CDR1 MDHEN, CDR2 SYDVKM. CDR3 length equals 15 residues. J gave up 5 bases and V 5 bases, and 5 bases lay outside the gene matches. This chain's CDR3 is CASSPRTGGNEKLFF. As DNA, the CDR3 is TGTGCCAGCAGTCCCAGGACAGGGGGGAATGAAAAACTGTTTTTT.

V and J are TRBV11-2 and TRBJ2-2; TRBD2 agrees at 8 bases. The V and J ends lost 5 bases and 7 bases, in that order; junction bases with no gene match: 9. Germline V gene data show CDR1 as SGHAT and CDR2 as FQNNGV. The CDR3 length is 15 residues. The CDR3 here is CASSGGGSGIGELFF. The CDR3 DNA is TGTGCCAGCAGCGGCGGGGGGAGTGGGATCGGGGAGCTGTTTTTT.

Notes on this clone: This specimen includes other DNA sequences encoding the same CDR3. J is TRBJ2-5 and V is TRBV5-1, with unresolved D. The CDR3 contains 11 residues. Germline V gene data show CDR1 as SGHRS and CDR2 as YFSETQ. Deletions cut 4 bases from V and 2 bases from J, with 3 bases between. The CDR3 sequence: CASSLQETQYF. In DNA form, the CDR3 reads TGCGCCAGCAGCCTACAAGAGACCCAGTACTTC.

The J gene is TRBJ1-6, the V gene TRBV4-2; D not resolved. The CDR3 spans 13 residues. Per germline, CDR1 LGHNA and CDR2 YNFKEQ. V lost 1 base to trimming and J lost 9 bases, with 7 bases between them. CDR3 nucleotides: TGTGCCAGCAGCCAAGGATTTAGTTCACCCCTCCACTTT. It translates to CASSQGFSSPLHF.

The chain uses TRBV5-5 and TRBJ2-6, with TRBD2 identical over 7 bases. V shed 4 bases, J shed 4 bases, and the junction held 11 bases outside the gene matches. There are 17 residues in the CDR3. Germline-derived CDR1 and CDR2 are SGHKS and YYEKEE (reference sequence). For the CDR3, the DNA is TGTGCCAGCAGCGCGGGGGTGAGTGGGACCGGGGCCAACGTCCTGACTTTC. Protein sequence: CASSAGVSGTGANVLTF.

The CDR3 sequence: CASSLGTASLGTEAFF. The CDR3 nucleotides are TGTGCCAGCAGCTTAGGGACAGCCTCTCTTGGCACTGAAGCTTTCTTT. V is TRBV7-2 and J is TRBJ1-1; D might be TRBD1 (6 bases). This CDR3 is 16 amino acids long. The germline V gene encodes CDR1 SGHTA and CDR2 FQGNSA. Trimming cost V 1 base and J 4 bases, with 16 bases left between them.

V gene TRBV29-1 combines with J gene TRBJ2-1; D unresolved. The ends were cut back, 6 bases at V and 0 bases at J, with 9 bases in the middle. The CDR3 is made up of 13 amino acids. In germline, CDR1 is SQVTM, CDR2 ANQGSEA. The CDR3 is CSVAKSSYNEQFF. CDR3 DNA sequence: TGCAGCGTAGCTAAAAGCTCCTACAATGAGCAGTTCTTC.

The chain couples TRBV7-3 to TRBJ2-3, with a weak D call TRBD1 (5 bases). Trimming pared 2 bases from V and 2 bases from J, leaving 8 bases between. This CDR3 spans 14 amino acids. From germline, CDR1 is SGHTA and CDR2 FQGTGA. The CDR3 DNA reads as TGTGCCAGCAGCTTATTGGGGCCCACAGATACGCAGTATTTT. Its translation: CASSLLGPTDTQYF.

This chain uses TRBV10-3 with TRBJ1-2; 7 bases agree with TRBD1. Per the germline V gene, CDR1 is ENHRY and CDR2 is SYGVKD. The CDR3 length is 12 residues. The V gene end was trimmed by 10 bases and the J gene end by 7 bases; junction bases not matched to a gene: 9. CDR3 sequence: CATAGTAAGYTF. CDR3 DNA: TGTGCCACCGCCGGGACAGCTGCTGGCTACACCTTC.

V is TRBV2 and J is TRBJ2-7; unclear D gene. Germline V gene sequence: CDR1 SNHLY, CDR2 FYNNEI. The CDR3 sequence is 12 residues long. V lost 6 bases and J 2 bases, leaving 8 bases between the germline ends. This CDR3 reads CASSGFTYEQYF. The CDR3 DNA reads TGTGCCAGCAGCGGGTTTACCTACGAGCAGTACTTC.

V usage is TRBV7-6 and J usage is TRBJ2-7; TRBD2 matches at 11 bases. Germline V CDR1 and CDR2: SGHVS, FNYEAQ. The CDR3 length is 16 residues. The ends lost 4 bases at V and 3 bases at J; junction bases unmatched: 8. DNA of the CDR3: TGTGCCAGCAGCTCCACTAGCGGGGGACACCTCTACGAGCAGTACTTC. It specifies CASSSTSGGHLYEQYF.

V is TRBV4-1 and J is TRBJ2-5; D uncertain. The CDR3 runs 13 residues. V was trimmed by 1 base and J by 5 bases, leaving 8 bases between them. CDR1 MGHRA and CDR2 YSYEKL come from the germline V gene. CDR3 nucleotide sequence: TGCGCCAGCAGCCAAGGGCTAGTGGAGACCCAGTACTTC. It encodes CASSQGLVETQYF.

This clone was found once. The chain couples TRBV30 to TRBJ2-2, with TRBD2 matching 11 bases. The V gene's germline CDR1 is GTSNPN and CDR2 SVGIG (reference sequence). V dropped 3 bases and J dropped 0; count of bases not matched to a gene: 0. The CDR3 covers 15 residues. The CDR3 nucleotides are TGTGCCTGGAGACTAGCGGGGGCGAACACCGGGGAGCTGTTTTTT. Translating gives CAWRLAGANTGELFF. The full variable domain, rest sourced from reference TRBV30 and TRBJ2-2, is SQTIHQWPATLVQPVGSPLSLECTVEGTSNPNLYWYRQAAGRGLQLLFYSVGIGQISSEVPQNLSASRPQDRQFILSSKKLLLSDSGFYLCAWRLAGANTGELFFGEGSRLTVL.

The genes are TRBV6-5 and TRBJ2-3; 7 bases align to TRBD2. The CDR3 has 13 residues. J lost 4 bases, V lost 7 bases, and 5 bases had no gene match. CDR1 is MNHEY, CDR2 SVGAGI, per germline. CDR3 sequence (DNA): TGTGCCAGCACCGGACTAGTTCCAGATACGCAGTATTTT. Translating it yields CASTGLVPDTQYF.

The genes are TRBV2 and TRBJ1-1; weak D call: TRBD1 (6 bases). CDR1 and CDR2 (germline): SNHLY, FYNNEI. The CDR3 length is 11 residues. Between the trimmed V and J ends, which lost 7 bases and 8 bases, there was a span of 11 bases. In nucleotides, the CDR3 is TGTGCCAGCACACTTAGGGGGGAAGCTTTCTTT. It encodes CASTLRGEAFF.

The DNA for the CDR3 is TGTGCCTGGACGGGGGTGGGGGAGCTGTTTTTT. As protein: CAWTGVGELFF. The chain recombines TRBV30 with TRBJ2-2; the D gene is possibly TRBD2 (6 bases). This CDR3 is 11 amino acids long. Germline V gives CDR1 GTSNPN, CDR2 SVGIG (reference sequence). The germline V and J ends were trimmed by 4 bases and 8 bases, with 8 bases remaining between them.

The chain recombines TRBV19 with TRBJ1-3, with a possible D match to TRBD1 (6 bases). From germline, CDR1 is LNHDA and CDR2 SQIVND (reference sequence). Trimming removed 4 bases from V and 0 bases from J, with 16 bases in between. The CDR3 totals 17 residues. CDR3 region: CASSTHRAILSGNTIYF. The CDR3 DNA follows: TGTGCCAGTAGTACTCACAGGGCCATCCTCTCTGGAAACACCATATATTTT.

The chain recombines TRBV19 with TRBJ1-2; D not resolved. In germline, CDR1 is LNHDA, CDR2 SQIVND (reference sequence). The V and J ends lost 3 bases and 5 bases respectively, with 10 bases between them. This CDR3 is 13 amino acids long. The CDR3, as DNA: TGTGCCAGTAGTATCGAGGTATGGTATGGCTACACCTTC. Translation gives CASSIEVWYGYTF.

CDR3 in amino acids: CATSDRGTGQETQYF. DNA for the CDR3: TGTGCCACCAGTGATCGAGGGACAGGGCAAGAGACCCAGTACTTC. This chain uses TRBV24-1 with TRBJ2-5; 9 positions match TRBD1. This CDR3 has 15 amino acids. Germline lookup yields CDR1 KGHDR and CDR2 SFDVKD. V dropped 3 bases and J dropped 2; count of bases not matched to a gene: 3.

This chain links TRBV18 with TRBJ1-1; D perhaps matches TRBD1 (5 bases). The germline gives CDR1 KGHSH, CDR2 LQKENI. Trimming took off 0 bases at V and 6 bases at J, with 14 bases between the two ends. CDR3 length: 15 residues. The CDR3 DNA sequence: TGTGCCAGCTCACCACCGGCAGGGCCAGATGCTGAAGCTTTCTTT. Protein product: CASSPPAGPDAEAFF. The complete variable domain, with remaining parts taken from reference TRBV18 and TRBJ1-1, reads NAGVMQNPRHLVRRRGQEARLRCSPMKGHSHVYWYRQLPEEGLKFMVYLQKENIIDESGMPKERFSAEFPKEGPSILRIQQVVRGDSAAYFCASSPPAGPDAEAFFGQGTRLTVV.

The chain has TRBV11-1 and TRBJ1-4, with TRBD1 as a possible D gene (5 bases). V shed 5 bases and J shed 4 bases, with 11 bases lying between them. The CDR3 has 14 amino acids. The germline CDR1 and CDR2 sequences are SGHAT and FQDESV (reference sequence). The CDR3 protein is CASSATAFNEKLFF. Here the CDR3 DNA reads TGTGCCAGCAGCGCGACAGCTTTTAATGAAAAACTGTTTTTT.

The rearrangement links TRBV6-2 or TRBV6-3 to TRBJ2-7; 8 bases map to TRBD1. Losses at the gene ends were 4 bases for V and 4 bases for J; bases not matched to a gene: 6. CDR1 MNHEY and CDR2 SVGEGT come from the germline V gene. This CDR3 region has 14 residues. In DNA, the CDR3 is TGTGCCAGCAGTTCGTCAGGGGGCGGGTACGAGCAGTACTTC. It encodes CASSSSGGGYEQYF.

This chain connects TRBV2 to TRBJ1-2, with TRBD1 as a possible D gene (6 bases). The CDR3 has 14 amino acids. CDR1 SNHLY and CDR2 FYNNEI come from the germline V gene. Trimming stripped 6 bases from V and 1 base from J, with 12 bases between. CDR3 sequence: CASSRTALNYGYTF. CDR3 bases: TGTGCCAGCAGCAGGACAGCGCTTAACTATGGCTACACCTTC.

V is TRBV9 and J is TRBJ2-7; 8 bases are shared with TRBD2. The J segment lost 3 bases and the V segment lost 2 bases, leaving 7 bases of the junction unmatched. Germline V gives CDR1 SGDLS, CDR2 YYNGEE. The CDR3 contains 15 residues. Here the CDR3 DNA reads TGTGCCAGCAGCGTGGGGCTAGCGGGCATCTACGAGCAGTACTTC. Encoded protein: CASSVGLAGIYEQYF.

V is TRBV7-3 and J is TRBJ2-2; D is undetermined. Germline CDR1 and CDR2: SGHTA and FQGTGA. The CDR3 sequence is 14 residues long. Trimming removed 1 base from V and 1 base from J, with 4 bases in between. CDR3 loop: CASSLSRNTGELFF. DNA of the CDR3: TGTGCCAGCAGCTTAAGCAGGAACACCGGGGAGCTGTTTTTT.

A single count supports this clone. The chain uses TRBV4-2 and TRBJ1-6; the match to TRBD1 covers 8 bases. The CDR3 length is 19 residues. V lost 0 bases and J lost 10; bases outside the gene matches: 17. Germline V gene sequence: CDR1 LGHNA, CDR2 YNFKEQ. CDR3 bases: TGTGCCAGCAGCCAAGAAGGGCAACAGGGGGTTATGCGCAAATCACCCCTCCACTTT. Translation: CASSQEGQQGVMRKSPLHF.